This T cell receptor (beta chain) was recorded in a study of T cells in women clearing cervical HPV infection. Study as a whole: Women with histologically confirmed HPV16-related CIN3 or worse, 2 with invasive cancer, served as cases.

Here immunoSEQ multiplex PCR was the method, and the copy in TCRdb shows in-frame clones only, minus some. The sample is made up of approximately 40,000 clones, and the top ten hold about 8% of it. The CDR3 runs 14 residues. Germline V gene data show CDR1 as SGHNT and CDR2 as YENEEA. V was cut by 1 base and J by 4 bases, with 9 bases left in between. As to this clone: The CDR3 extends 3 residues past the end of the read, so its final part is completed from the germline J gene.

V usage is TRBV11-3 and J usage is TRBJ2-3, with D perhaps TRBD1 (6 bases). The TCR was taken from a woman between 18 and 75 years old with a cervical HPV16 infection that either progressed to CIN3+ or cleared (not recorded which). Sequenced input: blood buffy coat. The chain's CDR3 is CASSLGRGADTQYF. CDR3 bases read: TGTGCCAGCAGCTTAGGCAGGGGAGCAGATACG.